This T cell receptor beta chain was retrieved from a study of T cell changes during pregnancy in multiple sclerosis. The CDR3 totals 12 residues. J gave up 4 bases and V 8 bases, and 4 bases lay outside the gene matches. In germline, CDR1 is SNHLY, CDR2 FYNNEI. Assay: immunoSEQ multiplex PCR; the TCRdb copy retains only in-frame clones and omits some. The sample shows around 55,000 clones, around 94% of them seen only once. Sequenced material: CD8+ T cells from peripheral blood mononuclear cells, taken in the third trimester of pregnancy. The chain uses TRBV2 and TRBJ1-2; 7 nucleotides line up with TRBD1. The TCR sequence derives from a female donor with multiple sclerosis, enrolled in a pregnancy study. Here the CDR3 reads CASFDRAYGYTF. In DNA, the CDR3 is TGTGCCAGCTTTGACAGGGCCTATGGCTACACCTTC.